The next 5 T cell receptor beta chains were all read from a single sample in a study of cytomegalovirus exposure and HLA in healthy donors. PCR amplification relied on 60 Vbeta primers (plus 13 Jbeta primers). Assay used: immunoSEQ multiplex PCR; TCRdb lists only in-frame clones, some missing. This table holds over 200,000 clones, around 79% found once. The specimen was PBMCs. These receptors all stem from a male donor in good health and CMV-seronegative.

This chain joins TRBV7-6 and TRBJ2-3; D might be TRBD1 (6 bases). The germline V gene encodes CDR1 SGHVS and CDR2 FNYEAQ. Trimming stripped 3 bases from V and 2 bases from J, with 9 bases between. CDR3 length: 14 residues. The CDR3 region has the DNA TGTGCCAGCAGCTTGTGGGGGCCCACAGATACGCAGTATTTT. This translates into CASSLWGPTDTQYF.

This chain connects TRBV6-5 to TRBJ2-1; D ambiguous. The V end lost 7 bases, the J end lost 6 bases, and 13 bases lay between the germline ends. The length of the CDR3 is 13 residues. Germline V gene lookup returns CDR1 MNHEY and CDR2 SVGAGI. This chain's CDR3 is CASMGPGSNEQFF. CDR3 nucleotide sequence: TGTGCCAGCATGGGTCCAGGCTCCAATGAGCAGTTCTTC.

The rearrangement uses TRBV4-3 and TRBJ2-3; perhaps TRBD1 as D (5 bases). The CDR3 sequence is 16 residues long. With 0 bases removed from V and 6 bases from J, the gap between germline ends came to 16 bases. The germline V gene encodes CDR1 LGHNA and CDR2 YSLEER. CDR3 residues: CASSQDNGQGRDTQYF. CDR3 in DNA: TGCGCCAGCAGCCAAGATAATGGGCAGGGCAGGGATACGCAGTATTTT.

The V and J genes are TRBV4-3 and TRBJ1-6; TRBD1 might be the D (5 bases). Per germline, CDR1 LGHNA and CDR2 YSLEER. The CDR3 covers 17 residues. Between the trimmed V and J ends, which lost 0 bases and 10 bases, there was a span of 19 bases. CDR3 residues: CASSQDSQGKGRSPLHF. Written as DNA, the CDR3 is TGCGCCAGCAGCCAAGATTCCCAGGGAAAGGGGCGGTCACCCCTCCACTTT.

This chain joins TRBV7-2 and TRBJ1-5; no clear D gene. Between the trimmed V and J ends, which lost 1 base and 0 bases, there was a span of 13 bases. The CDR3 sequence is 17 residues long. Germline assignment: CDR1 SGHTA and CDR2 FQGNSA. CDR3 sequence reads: CASSLVLGPGSNQPQHF. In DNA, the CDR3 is TGTGCCAGCAGCTTAGTTTTGGGTCCAGGTAGCAATCAGCCCCAGCATTTT.